These 3 T cell receptor beta chains were sequenced from one sample in a study of blood T cell repertoires in COVID-19. Profiling relied on immunoSEQ multiplex PCR, and the TCRdb table lists in-frame clones only, not all of them. This table holds approximately 51,000 clones, around 87% found once. Sequenced: peripheral blood. Receptors were obtained from a woman older than 75 with COVID-19, enrolled during active disease.

V usage is TRBV7-3 and J usage is TRBJ2-3; 8 nucleotides align to TRBD1. The germline CDR1 and CDR2 sequences are SGHTA and FQGTGA. The CDR3 consists of 15 residues. Trimming took 5 bases from V and 3 from J; bases not matched to a gene: 7. The chain's CDR3 is CASSPGTGSTDTQYF. CDR3 coding DNA: TGTGCCAGCAGCCCCGGGACAGGATCTACAGATACGCAGTATTTT. Supplemented by reference TRBV7-3 and TRBJ2-3, the full variable domain reads GAGVSQTPSNKVTEKGKYVELRCDPISGHTALYWYRQSLGQGPEFLIYFQGTGAADDSGLPNDRFFAVRPEGSVSTLKIQRTERGDSAVYLCASSPGTGSTDTQYFGPGTRLTVL.

In this sample, this clone turned up a few times. The V call is TRBV1, the J call TRBJ2-7; the table calls TRBD1, which could not be checked here. TRBV1 is assigned pseudogene status. This CDR3 has 17 residues. CDR3 sequence: CTSSQEGQRSFALEQYF. CDR3 nucleotides: TGCACCAGCAGCCAAGAAGGACAGAGGTCCTTCGCCCTCGAGCAGTACTTC.

This clone was seen a handful of times. The chain recombines TRBV5-1 with TRBJ1-5; D is unclear. Between the trimmed V and J ends, which lost 4 bases and 0 bases, there was a span of 8 bases. This CDR3 contains 14 residues. Germline-derived CDR1 and CDR2 are SGHRS and YFSETQ. Written as DNA, the CDR3 is TGCGCCAGCAGCCCGTCGGGTAGCAATCAGCCCCAGCATTTT. This codes for CASSPSGSNQPQHF. The entire variable domain, with the rest obtained from reference TRBV5-1 and TRBJ1-5, is as follows: KAGVTQTPRYLIKTRGQQVTLSCSPISGHRSVSWYQQTPGQGLQFLFEYFSETQRNKGNFPGRFSGRQFSNSRSEMNVSTLELGDSALYLCASSPSGSNQPQHFGDGTRLSIL.